A single sample gave rise to the 19 T cell receptor beta chains below, sequenced in a study of blood T cell repertoires in COVID-19. This table comes from immunoSEQ multiplex PCR, and its TCRdb copy is limited to in-frame clones, with some not included. The sample lists just over 300,000 clones, about nine tenths occurring once. What was sequenced was PBMCs or T cells enriched from blood (not recorded which). All receptors derive from a woman aged 40 to 49 who had recovered from COVID-19.

The chain employs TRBV24-1 and TRBJ2-1; TRBD1 might be the D (5 bases). V lost 4 bases and J 0 bases, leaving 12 bases between the germline ends. The CDR3 loop spans 16 amino acids. The germline V gene has CDR1 KGHDR and CDR2 SFDVKD. The CDR3: CATSDLADSSYNEQFF. DNA of the CDR3: TGTGCCACCAGTGACTTAGCTGACAGCTCCTACAATGAGCAGTTCTTC.

The V gene is TRBV19, the J gene TRBJ1-5, with TRBD1 identical over 11 bases. The CDR3 consists of 15 residues. Germline values: CDR1 LNHDA, CDR2 SQIVND (reference sequence). J was trimmed by 4 bases and V by 4 bases; bases with no gene match: 3. CDR3 region: CASSTGQGANQPQHF. DNA for the CDR3: TGTGCCAGTAGTACAGGACAGGGGGCGAATCAGCCCCAGCATTTT.

V is TRBV15 and J is TRBJ1-2; D may be TRBD1 (5 bases). Germline loops: CDR1 LNHNV, CDR2 YYDKDF (reference sequence). The CDR3 totals 15 residues. Trimming removed 2 bases at V and 6 bases at J, with 16 bases between. CDR3 region: CATSRSTHSGNGYTF. CDR3 nucleotide sequence: TGTGCCACCAGCAGATCCACACACTCAGGGAATGGCTACACCTTC.

The chain combines TRBV19 with TRBJ2-7; D gene ambiguous. V lost 4 bases and J 9 bases, leaving 16 bases between the germline ends. CDR3 length: 13 amino acids. Germline assignment: CDR1 LNHDA and CDR2 SQIVND (reference sequence). This CDR3 reads CASSNQAGFGQYF. CDR3 DNA: TGTGCCAGTAGTAATCAGGCCGGCTTTGGGCAGTACTTC.

The chain employs TRBV9 and TRBJ1-5; 12 nucleotides match TRBD1. This CDR3 region has 14 residues. The germline gives CDR1 SGDLS, CDR2 YYNGEE. With V trimmed by 5 bases and J by 7 bases, 4 bases remained unmatched. In DNA, the CDR3 is TGTGCCAGCAGTGGGACAGGGGGCGGGCAGCCCCAGCATTTT. Protein: CASSGTGGGQPQHF.

This clone turned up a few times. The genes are TRBV4-3 and TRBJ1-2; 8 bases are a match to TRBD1. The trim removed 3 bases at V and 1 base at J, leaving 7 bases unmatched. Germline V gene lookup returns CDR1 LGHNA and CDR2 YSLEER. The CDR3 totals 16 residues. The CDR3 bases are TGCGCCAGCAGCCAGGTCGGACAGGGCCATAACTATGGCTACACCTTC. This sequence encodes CASSQVGQGHNYGYTF.

The V call is TRBV7-3, the J call TRBJ2-1, with a possible D match to TRBD2 (6 bases). Trimming pared 5 bases from V and 0 bases from J, leaving 14 bases between. This CDR3 spans 16 amino acids. From germline, CDR1 is SGHTA and CDR2 FQGTGA. CDR3 in DNA: TGTGCCAGCAGCGCCGGGGGAGGACGCTCCTACAATGAGCAGTTCTTC. Its translation: CASSAGGGRSYNEQFF.

The chain employs TRBV4-3 and TRBJ2-1, with D perhaps TRBD2 (7 bases). The CDR3 covers 16 residues. Per the germline V gene, CDR1 is LGHNA and CDR2 is YSLEER. The V end was cut by 0 bases, the J end by 5 bases, with 14 bases between. CDR3 nucleotides: TGCGCCAGCAGCCAAGATTGGGGGGGCATGGACAATGAGCAGTTCTTC. Its translation is CASSQDWGGMDNEQFF.

This sequence joins TRBV29-1 and TRBJ2-5, with unresolved D. CDR1 and CDR2 (germline): SQVTM, ANQGSEA. Trimming took 3 bases from V and 5 from J, leaving 13 bases between them. CDR3 length: 13 amino acids. The CDR3 is CSVESVVGETQYF. The CDR3 nucleotides read TGCAGCGTTGAGTCGGTTGTCGGGGAGACCCAGTACTTC.

The genes are TRBV5-1 and TRBJ2-1; 7 bases are a match to TRBD2. The CDR3 totals 14 residues. CDR1 is SGHRS and CDR2 is YFSETQ in the germline V gene. After removal of 5 bases from V and 8 bases from J, the junction contained 10 bases not matched to a gene. The CDR3 loop reads CASRERLAVHEQFF. The CDR3 DNA follows: TGCGCCAGCAGGGAGAGACTAGCCGTCCATGAGCAGTTCTTC.

This rearrangement joins TRBV5-4 to TRBJ1-2; possible D gene TRBD1, 5 bases. CDR1 is SGHNT and CDR2 is YYREEE in the germline V gene (reference sequence). This CDR3 is built from 15 residues. Trimming took off 4 bases at V and 8 bases at J, with 21 bases between the two ends. DNA of the CDR3: TGTGCCAGCAGCCCCCTTGGGCAGGGAAATTTCGGCTACACCTTC. This codes for CASSPLGQGNFGYTF.

With regard to this clone: At one boundary the junction diverges from the germline segment, which might be a read error. The genes are TRBV10-3 and TRBJ2-1; D may be TRBD1 (7 bases). The CDR3 totals 15 residues. Germline-derived CDR1 and CDR2 are ENHRY and SYGVKD. The CDR3 spells CAIRGASYVTNEQFF. The CDR3, as DNA: TGTGCAATCAGGGGGGCTAGCTACGTCACCAATGAGCAGTTCTTC.

The chain employs TRBV7-2 and TRBJ2-3, with unresolved D. The germline V and J ends were trimmed by 1 base and 0 bases, with 11 bases remaining between them. The V gene's germline CDR1 is SGHTA and CDR2 FQGNSA. The length of the CDR3 is 16 residues. The CDR3 nucleotides read TGTGCCAGCAGCTTAGTGGCGGCAGCTAGCACAGATACGCAGTATTTT. Its protein is CASSLVAAASTDTQYF. Complete variable domain (other parts from reference TRBV7-2 and TRBJ2-3): GAGVSQSPSNKVTEKGKDVELRCDPISGHTALYWYRQSLGQGLEFLIYFQGNSAPDKSGLPSDRFSAERTGGSVSTLTIQRTQQEDSAVYLCASSLVAAASTDTQYFGPGTRLTVL.

The chain employs TRBV7-5 and TRBJ2-7; the table's D call, TRBD1, was not checked against the DNA. TRBV7-5 is recorded as a pseudogene. This CDR3 is built from 15 residues. Here the CDR3 DNA reads TGTGCCAGAAGCTTAGCACGACAGGGGCTTCACGAGCAGTACTTC. Translating it yields CARSLARQGLHEQYF.

This sequence joins TRBV7-9 and TRBJ1-2, with D tentatively TRBD1 (6 bases). Germline-derived CDR1 and CDR2 are SEHNR and FQNEAQ (reference sequence). The CDR3 has 14 residues. V was trimmed by 4 bases and J by 8 bases, leaving 17 bases between them. DNA for the CDR3: TGTGCCAGCAGCTCCGCCGACAGGAGGAAAGGCTACACCTTC. This gives the protein CASSSADRRKGYTF.

J is TRBJ1-1 and V is TRBV11-1; 7 bases line up with TRBD1. Per the germline V gene, CDR1 is SGHAT and CDR2 is FQDESV (reference sequence). Trimming at V came to 3 bases and at J to 6 bases, leaving 1 base not matched to a gene. The CDR3 has 12 amino acids. CDR3 in amino acids: CASSLGTAEAFF. CDR3 nucleotides: TGTGCCAGCAGCTTGGGGACAGCTGAAGCTTTCTTT.

The chain combines TRBV7-2 with TRBJ2-6; D may be TRBD2 (6 bases). Germline values: CDR1 SGHTA, CDR2 FQGNSA. The germline V and J ends were trimmed by 1 base and 2 bases, with 6 bases remaining between them. The CDR3 sequence is 15 residues long. The CDR3 reads CASSLGGAGANVLTF. The CDR3 DNA follows: TGTGCCAGCAGCTTAGGCGGGGCTGGGGCCAACGTCCTGACTTTC.

The genes are TRBV19 and TRBJ1-5; perhaps TRBD1 as D (6 bases). The V gene lost 4 bases and the J gene lost 0 bases, with 7 bases spanning the gap. This CDR3 is 14 amino acids long. Germline V gene sequence: CDR1 LNHDA, CDR2 SQIVND (reference sequence). The DNA for the CDR3 is TGTGCCAGTAGTACGACAGGTAGCAATCAGCCCCAGCATTTT. This encodes CASSTTGSNQPQHF.

V gene TRBV27 combines with J gene TRBJ2-1; the D gene is possibly TRBD1 (6 bases). Trimming shortened V by 3 bases and J by 1 base, and 7 bases separated the two germline ends. The CDR3 contains 14 residues. Per germline, CDR1 MNHEY and CDR2 SMNVEV (reference sequence). CDR3 region: CASSLRGSYNEQFF. The CDR3 nucleotides read TGTGCCAGCAGTTTGAGGGGGTCCTACAATGAGCAGTTCTTC.